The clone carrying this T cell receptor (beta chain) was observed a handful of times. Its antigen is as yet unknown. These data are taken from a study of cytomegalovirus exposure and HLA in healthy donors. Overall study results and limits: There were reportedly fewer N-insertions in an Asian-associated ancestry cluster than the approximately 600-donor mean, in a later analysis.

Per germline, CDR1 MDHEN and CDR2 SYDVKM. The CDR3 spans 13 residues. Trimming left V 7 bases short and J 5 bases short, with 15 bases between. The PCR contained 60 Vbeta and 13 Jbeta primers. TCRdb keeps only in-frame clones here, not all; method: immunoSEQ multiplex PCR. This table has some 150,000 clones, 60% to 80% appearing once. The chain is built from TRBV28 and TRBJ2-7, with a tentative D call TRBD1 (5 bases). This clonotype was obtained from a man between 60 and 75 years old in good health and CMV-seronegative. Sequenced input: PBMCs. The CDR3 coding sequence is TGTGCCAGCAACGCGGCAGGGATCAACGAGCAGTACTTC. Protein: CASNAAGINEQYF.